The 2 T cell receptor beta chains below all came from one sample that was sequenced in a study of Graves' ophthalmopathy and Graves' hyperthyroidism. Amplifying from RNA transcripts, the study obtained TCR beta CDR3 regions. Second-round multiplex PCR came after a first-round RT-PCR that employed HTBI primers. MiXCR, run by TCRdb on the multiplex PCR reads, gives a single entry per CDR3 protein. The table lists under 200,000 distinct CDR3 sequences, 30% to 45% of them singletons. What was sequenced was peripheral blood. The origin of the receptors is a middle-aged woman with Graves' ophthalmopathy.

Note on this clonotype: Germline is not matched at one junction end, which may reflect a read error. This chain links TRBV27 with TRBJ2-7; 7 nucleotides agree with TRBD1. Germline loops: CDR1 MNHEY, CDR2 SMNVEV (reference sequence). The length of the CDR3 is 12 residues. The CDR3 protein is CASSLTGQPKDF. CDR3 DNA: TGTGCCAGCAGTTTAACGGGACAGCCAAAGGACTTC.

The J gene is TRBJ2-7, the V gene TRBV6-2 or TRBV6-3, with 10 bases matching TRBD2. The CDR3 covers 15 residues. The germline gives CDR1 MNHEY, CDR2 SVGEGT. With V trimmed by 5 bases and J by 6 bases, 10 bases remained unmatched. The CDR3 DNA sequence: TGTGCCAGCAGTCCCCATATAGCGGGAGGTACCGAGCAGTACTTC. Translation gives CASSPHIAGGTEQYF.